The clone carrying this TCR beta chain was observed once. Antigen unknown. As to time point: pretreatment peripheral blood. These data are taken from a study of PD-L1 blockade in urothelial cancer. Study-level background: Atezolizumab (1,200 mg intravenously every 3 weeks) began around 2014 for patients. About nine tenths of the roughly 29 patients were men who had bladder-origin urothelial cancer.

The study's findings and limits: Durable-benefit cases showed more tumor-associated blood clone expansion at 3 weeks.

Germline CDR1 is SGHTS and CDR2 is YDEGEE. Germline trimming cut 5 bases from V and 5 bases from J; bases unmatched to any gene: 10. There are 15 residues in the CDR3. Added to each PCR by spiking were synthetic TCR analog templates. Repertoires were generated with immunoSEQ multiplex PCR, while TCRdb's copy carries only in-frame clones and drops some. The table includes about 43,000 clones, more than 70% detected once. The sequencing here drew on PBMCs, taken around atezolizumab (anti-PD-L1) treatment. This rearrangement joins TRBV5-8 to TRBJ2-7; 10 nucleotides align to TRBD1. This sequence was found in a man in his 60s with urothelial cancer. CDR3 coding DNA: TGTGCCAGCAGTCCACCGGGACAGGGGACTCACGAGCAGTACTTC. Translation: CASSPPGQGTHEQYF.